Presented here are 15 T cell receptor beta chains from one specimen sequenced in a study of spatial heterogeneity in lung cancer. The sample's time point: sample taken at primary tumor resection. MiXCR, run by TCRdb on the 5' RACE reads, gives a single entry per CDR3 protein. The sample lists about 38,000 distinct CDR3 sequences; 7.5% to 8% were seen once. The material sequenced was PBMCs, taken at surgery. Every receptor here comes from a male donor with early-stage non-small cell lung cancer.

This clonotype has just a few counts. The genes are TRBV29-1 and TRBJ1-5, with D possibly TRBD1 on 5 matching bases. The CDR3 extends over 12 amino acids. CDR1 is SQVTM, CDR2 ANQGSEA, per germline. V was trimmed by 5 bases and J by 7 bases, leaving 12 bases between them. Here the CDR3 reads CSVRGEGQPQHF. CDR3 sequence (DNA): TGCAGCGTTAGAGGGGAGGGCCAGCCCCAGCATTTT.

This clonotype came up many times. J is TRBJ2-1 and V is TRBV7-3; D is perhaps TRBD1 (5 bases). V gave up 5 bases and J gave up 2 bases, with 10 bases separating them. Germline-derived CDR1 and CDR2 are SGHTA and FQGTGA. The CDR3 has 14 residues. CDR3 sequence: CASSPSDTYNEQFF. The CDR3 nucleotides read TGTGCCAGCAGCCCCTCGGACACCTACAATGAGCAGTTCTTC.

This clonotype was detected a few times. The rearrangement links TRBV7-9 to TRBJ2-2; 8 bases map to TRBD1. CDR1 SEHNR and CDR2 FQNEAQ come from the germline V gene (reference sequence). V lost 5 bases, J lost 1 base, and 6 bases stayed unmatched. The CDR3 has 16 residues. As DNA, the CDR3 is TGTGCCAGCAGCCCGAGGGGGACAGGGAACACCGGGGAGCTGTTTTTT. This encodes CASSPRGTGNTGELFF.

This clonotype was seen a few times. This chain links TRBV20-1 with TRBJ1-2, with D unresolved. Trimming took 0 bases from V and 4 from J, leaving 9 bases between them. The germline V gene encodes CDR1 DFQATT and CDR2 SNEGSKA (reference sequence). This CDR3 spans 13 amino acids. CDR3 protein: CSARDPQTYGYTF. The CDR3 region has the DNA TGCAGTGCTAGAGATCCCCAGACCTATGGCTACACCTTC.

Ten or more counts support this clonotype. This chain uses TRBV7-9 with TRBJ1-1; D gene unclear. V lost 7 bases and J lost 3, with 12 bases in between. Per germline, CDR1 SEHNR and CDR2 FQNEAQ (reference sequence). The CDR3 has 13 amino acids. CDR3 in amino acids: CASNRGSHTEAFF. The CDR3 DNA reads TGTGCCAGCAACCGTGGCAGCCACACTGAAGCTTTCTTT.

This chain uses TRBV7-9 with TRBJ2-1; 7 nucleotides line up with TRBD2. This CDR3 spans 14 amino acids. Trimming removed 6 bases from V and 2 bases from J; junction bases left unmatched: 4. The germline V gene encodes CDR1 SEHNR and CDR2 FQNEAQ (reference sequence). The CDR3 region is CASRSSGPYNEQFF. Written as DNA, the CDR3 is TGTGCCAGCAGGTCTAGCGGCCCCTACAATGAGCAGTTCTTC.

This clonotype was observed many times. V and J are TRBV12-3 or TRBV12-4 and TRBJ1-1, with D tentatively TRBD1 (5 bases). V was cut by 3 bases and J by 4 bases, with 12 bases left in between. The CDR3 loop spans 14 amino acids. This chain's CDR3 is CASSFQGRGTEAFF. CDR3 sequence (DNA): TGTGCCAGCAGTTTTCAGGGAAGGGGCACTGAAGCTTTCTTT.

This clonotype was counted many times. This chain connects TRBV15 to TRBJ1-1; TRBD1 might be the D (5 bases). Looked up from germline, CDR1 is LNHNV and CDR2 is YYDKDF (reference sequence). Deletions cut 3 bases from V and 1 base from J, with 15 bases between. This CDR3 has 16 residues. CDR3: CATSRGGVVANTEAFF. CDR3 nucleotides: TGTGCCACCAGCAGGGGGGGAGTTGTGGCGAACACTGAAGCTTTCTTT.

This clonotype appeared many times. The chain recombines TRBV11-2 with TRBJ2-5; D may match TRBD1 or TRBD2 (5 bases each). Germline assignment: CDR1 SGHAT and CDR2 FQNNGV. This CDR3 comprises 13 residues. V lost 0 bases, J lost 5 bases, and 7 bases lay in between. Here the CDR3 reads CASSLEGTETQYF. DNA of the CDR3: TGTGCCAGCAGCTTAGAAGGGACGGAGACCCAGTACTTC.

This clonotype was seen ten or more times. This chain joins TRBV4-2 and TRBJ2-5, with 7 positions matching TRBD1. The CDR3 is 14 amino acids. After removal of 5 bases from V and 2 bases from J, the junction contained 5 bases not matched to a gene. Germline assignment: CDR1 LGHNA and CDR2 YNFKEQ. CDR3 in amino acids: CASSSTGDQETQYF. The CDR3 DNA sequence: TGTGCCAGCAGCTCCACAGGGGATCAAGAGACCCAGTACTTC.

This sequence joins TRBV4-2 and TRBJ2-3, with 10 bases fitting TRBD2. CDR1 is LGHNA and CDR2 is YNFKEQ in the germline V gene. Unmatched junction bases numbered 2, after V lost 1 base and J lost 1 base. This CDR3 region has 16 residues. CDR3 coding DNA: TGTGCCAGCAGCCAAGGGGGGACTAGCGGCACAGATACGCAGTATTTT. It specifies CASSQGGTSGTDTQYF.

This clonotype showed up just a few times. V gene TRBV7-2 combines with J gene TRBJ2-5, with D unclear. Looked up from germline, CDR1 is SGHTA and CDR2 is FQGNSA. This CDR3 has 13 residues. V lost 1 base to trimming and J lost 5 bases, with 8 bases between them. The DNA for the CDR3 is TGTGCCAGCAGCTTAGGAGCGTTGGAGACCCAGTACTTC. Protein product: CASSLGALETQYF.

This clonotype turned up a few times. The gene calls are TRBV5-1 and TRBJ1-1, with D hard to call. CDR3 length: 14 amino acids. The V end was cut by 1 base, the J end by 7 bases, with 14 bases between. The germline V gene encodes CDR1 SGHRS and CDR2 YFSETQ. CDR3 amino acids: CASSLQQSEGEAFF. The DNA of the CDR3 is TGCGCCAGCAGCTTGCAGCAGAGCGAGGGTGAAGCTTTCTTT.

This clonotype was detected only a few times. The J gene is TRBJ2-1, the V gene TRBV4-3; 11 nucleotides line up with TRBD2. V gave up 1 base and J gave up 4 bases; unmatched junction bases: 3. CDR3 length equals 16 residues. CDR1 LGHNA and CDR2 YSLEER come from the germline V gene. For the CDR3, the DNA is TGCGCCAGCAGCCAAGGACTAGCGGGGCCGTACAATGAGCAGTTCTTC. It encodes CASSQGLAGPYNEQFF.

This clonotype was counted a few times. This chain joins TRBV20-1 and TRBJ1-2; tentative D call: TRBD1 (6 bases). The germline gives CDR1 DFQATT, CDR2 SNEGSKA (reference sequence). Between the trimmed V and J ends, which lost 5 bases and 6 bases, there was a span of 13 bases. This CDR3 is 12 amino acids long. CDR3 sequence: CSADTGYDGYTF. The CDR3 coding sequence is TGCAGTGCTGACACAGGGTACGATGGCTACACCTTC.